This T cell receptor delta chain was sequenced in a study of γδ T cells in repeated Plasmodium falciparum infection. Overall study context: Donors had four controlled P. falciparum NF54 infections over 644 days.

Flow sorting of PBMC yielded separate Vgamma9/Vdelta2+ and Vdelta2-negative gammadelta T cell populations for bulk repertoire analysis. A remark on this clone: The TCRdb protein comes from a much larger clone and disagrees with this DNA's translation at residue 19, likely due to a read error; the protein given here is derived from the DNA.

This CDR3 contains 23 residues. Germline assignment: CDR1 TSWWSYY and CDR2 QGS. Each sorted gammadelta sample had TRG and TRD chains sequenced. TCRdb reprocessed the multiplex PCR reads using CATT. The table has 75,000 to 100,000 delta-chain clones, roughly 1.4% seen once. The sequencing sample was made of gamma-delta T cells from blood. The chain uses TRDV1 and TRDJ1; 9 bases line up with TRDD3. No J segment appears in TCRdb, so it was assigned here by matching the sequence to germline. This sequence was found in a pool of human donors (malaria-infected and uninfected, not separated). DNA of the CDR3: TGTGCTCTTGGGGACCCCTCATTCCTAAGGCGAACTGGGGGAACGGGTCCCACCAATAAACTCATCTTT. It is translated as CALGDPSFLRRTGGTGPTNKLIF.